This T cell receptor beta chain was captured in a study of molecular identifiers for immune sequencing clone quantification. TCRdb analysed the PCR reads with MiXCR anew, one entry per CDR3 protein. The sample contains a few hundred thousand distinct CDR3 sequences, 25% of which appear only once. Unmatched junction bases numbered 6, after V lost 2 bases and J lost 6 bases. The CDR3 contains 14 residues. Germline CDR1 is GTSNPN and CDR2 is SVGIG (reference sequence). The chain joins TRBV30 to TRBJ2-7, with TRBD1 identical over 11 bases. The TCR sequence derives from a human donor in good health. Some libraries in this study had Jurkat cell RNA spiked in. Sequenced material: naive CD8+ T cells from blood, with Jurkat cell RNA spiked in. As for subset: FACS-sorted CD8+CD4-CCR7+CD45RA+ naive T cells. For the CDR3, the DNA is TGTGCCTGGAGTTTTGGACAGGGGGCTTCCGAGCAGTACTTC. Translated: CAWSFGQGASEQYF.